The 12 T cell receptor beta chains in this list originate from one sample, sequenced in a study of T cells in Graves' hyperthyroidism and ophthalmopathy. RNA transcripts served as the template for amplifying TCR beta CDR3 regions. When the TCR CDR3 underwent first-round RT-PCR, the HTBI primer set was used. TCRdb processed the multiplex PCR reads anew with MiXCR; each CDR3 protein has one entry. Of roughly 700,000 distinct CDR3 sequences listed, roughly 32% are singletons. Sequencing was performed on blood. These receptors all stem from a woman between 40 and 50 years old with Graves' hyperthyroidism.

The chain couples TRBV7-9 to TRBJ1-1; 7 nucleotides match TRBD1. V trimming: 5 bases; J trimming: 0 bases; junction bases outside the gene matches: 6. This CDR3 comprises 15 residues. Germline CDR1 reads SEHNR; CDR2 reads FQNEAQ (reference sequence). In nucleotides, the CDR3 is TGTGCCAGCAGCGGGCCAGGGGGAGTGAACACTGAAGCTTTCTTT. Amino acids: CASSGPGGVNTEAFF.

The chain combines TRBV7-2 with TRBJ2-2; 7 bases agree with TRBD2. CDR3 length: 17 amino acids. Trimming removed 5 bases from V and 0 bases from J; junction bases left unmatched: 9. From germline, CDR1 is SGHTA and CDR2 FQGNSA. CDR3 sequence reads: CASSPRLAHTNTGELFF. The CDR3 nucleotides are TGTGCCAGCAGCCCCCGACTAGCTCATACGAACACCGGGGAGCTGTTTTTT.

The CDR3 region has the DNA TGTGCCAGCAGCCTGGGGGAAGTCTACGAGCAGTACTTC. Translated: CASSLGEVYEQYF. The J gene is TRBJ2-7, the V gene TRBV7-9, with D tentatively TRBD1 or TRBD2 (5 bases each). The CDR3 has 13 amino acids. The germline V and J ends were trimmed by 5 bases and 3 bases, with 11 bases remaining between them. CDR1 is SEHNR, CDR2 FQNEAQ, per germline (reference sequence).

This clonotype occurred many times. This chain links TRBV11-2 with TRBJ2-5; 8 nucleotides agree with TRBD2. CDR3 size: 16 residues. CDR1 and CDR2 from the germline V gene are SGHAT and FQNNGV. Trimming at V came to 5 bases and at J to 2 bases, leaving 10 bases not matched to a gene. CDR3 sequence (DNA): TGTGCCAGCAGCCATGGAATGGCTAGCGGGCAAGAGACCCAGTACTTC. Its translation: CASSHGMASGQETQYF.

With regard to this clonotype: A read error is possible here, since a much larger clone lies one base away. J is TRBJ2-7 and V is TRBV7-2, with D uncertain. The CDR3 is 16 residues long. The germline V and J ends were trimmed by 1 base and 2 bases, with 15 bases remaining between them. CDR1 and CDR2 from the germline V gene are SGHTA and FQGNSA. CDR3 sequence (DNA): TGTGCCAGCAGCTTAGTCGTGTCCCCCTCGACCTACGAGCAGTACTTC. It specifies CASSLVVSPSTYEQYF.

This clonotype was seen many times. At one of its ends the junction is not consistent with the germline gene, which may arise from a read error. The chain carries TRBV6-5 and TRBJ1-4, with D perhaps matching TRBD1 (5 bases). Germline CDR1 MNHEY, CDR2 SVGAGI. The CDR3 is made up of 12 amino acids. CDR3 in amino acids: CASSYSDTPWDF. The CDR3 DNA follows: TGTGCCAGCAGTTACTCGGACACCCCTTGGGATTTT.

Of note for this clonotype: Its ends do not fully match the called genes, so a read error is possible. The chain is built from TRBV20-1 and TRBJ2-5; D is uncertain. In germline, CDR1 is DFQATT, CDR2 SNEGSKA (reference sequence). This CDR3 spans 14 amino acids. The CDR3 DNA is TGCAGTGCTAGAGATATGATGGGGAAAGAGACTCAGTACTTC. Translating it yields CSARDMMGKETQYF.

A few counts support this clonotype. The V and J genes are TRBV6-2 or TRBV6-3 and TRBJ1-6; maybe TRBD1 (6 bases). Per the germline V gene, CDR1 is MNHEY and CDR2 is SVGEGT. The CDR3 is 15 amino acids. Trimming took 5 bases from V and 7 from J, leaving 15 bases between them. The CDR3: CASSPRGGANSPLHF. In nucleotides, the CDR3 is TGTGCCAGCAGTCCAAGAGGGGGAGCAAATTCACCCCTCCACTTT.

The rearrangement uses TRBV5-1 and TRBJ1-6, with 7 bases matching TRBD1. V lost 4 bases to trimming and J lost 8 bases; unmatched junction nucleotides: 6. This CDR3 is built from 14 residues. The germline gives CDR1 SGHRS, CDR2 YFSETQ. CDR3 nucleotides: TGCGCCAGCAGCCTGACAGGGAATCATTCACCCCTCCACTTT. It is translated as CASSLTGNHSPLHF. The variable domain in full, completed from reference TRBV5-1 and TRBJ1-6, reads KAGVTQTPRYLIKTRGQQVTLSCSPISGHRSVSWYQQTPGQGLQFLFEYFSETQRNKGNFPGRFSGRQFSNSRSEMNVSTLELGDSALYLCASSLTGNHSPLHFGNGTRLTVT.

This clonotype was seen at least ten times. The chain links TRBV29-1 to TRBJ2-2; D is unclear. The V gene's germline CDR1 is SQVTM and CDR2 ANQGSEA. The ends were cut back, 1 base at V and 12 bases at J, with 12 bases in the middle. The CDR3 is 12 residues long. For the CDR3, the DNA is TGCAGCGTTGAAGTAGGTTCCGAGCAGCTGTTTTTT. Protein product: CSVEVGSEQLFF.

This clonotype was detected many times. DNA for the CDR3: TGCAGTGCTCTACCGGGACACAATAATTCACCCCTCCACTTT. It codes for CSALPGHNNSPLHF. V is TRBV20-1 and J is TRBJ1-6; D perhaps matches TRBD1 (6 bases). The V end lost 5 bases, the J end lost 5 bases, and 13 bases lay between the germline ends. Per the germline V gene, CDR1 is DFQATT and CDR2 is SNEGSKA (reference sequence). This CDR3 is built from 14 residues.

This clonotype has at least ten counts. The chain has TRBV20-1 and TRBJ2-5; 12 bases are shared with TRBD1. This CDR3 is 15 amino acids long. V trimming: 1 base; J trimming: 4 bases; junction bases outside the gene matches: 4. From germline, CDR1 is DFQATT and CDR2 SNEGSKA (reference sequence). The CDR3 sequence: CSARGRDRGRETQYF. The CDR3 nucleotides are TGCAGTGCTAGAGGGAGGGACAGGGGGCGAGAGACCCAGTACTTC.